The next 16 T cell receptor beta chains were all read from a single sample in a study of CD8+CD57+ T cells in acquired aplastic anemia. Genomic DNA, serving as template, underwent TCR beta VDJ and CDR3 profiling. TCRdb re-derived calls from the reads in MiXCR, one entry per CDR3 protein. Of around 200,000 distinct CDR3 sequences listed, just under 50% were seen once; the top ten hold over 7.5%. Patients chosen for sequencing had shown CD8+CD57+ cell expansion by flow cytometry. Source material: sorted CD4+, CD8+, or CD8+CD57+ T cells (not recorded which) from PBMCs. All receptors come from a human donor with aplastic anemia.

This clonotype was counted a single time. This sequence joins TRBV20-1 and TRBJ2-3, with a tentative D call TRBD2 (6 bases). The CDR3 is made up of 13 amino acids. The germline CDR1 and CDR2 sequences are DFQATT and SNEGSKA (reference sequence). Trimming pared 5 bases from V and 4 bases from J, leaving 13 bases between. CDR3 sequence: CSALGGISDTQYF. DNA of the CDR3: TGCAGTGCTTTGGGCGGGATTTCAGATACGCAGTATTTT.

V usage is TRBV11-2 and J usage is TRBJ2-5; the match to TRBD2 covers 13 bases. J lost 4 bases, V lost 5 bases, and 4 bases had no gene match. Germline V gene lookup returns CDR1 SGHAT and CDR2 FQNNGV. The CDR3 length is 15 residues. The CDR3 nucleotides are TGTGCCAGCAGCCCCACTAGCGGGGGGGTAGAGACCCAGTACTTC. It encodes CASSPTSGGVETQYF.

V and J are TRBV24-1 and TRBJ1-5; 8 bases line up with TRBD1. Germline CDR1 reads KGHDR; CDR2 reads SFDVKD. The CDR3 is 14 residues long. V was clipped by 3 bases and J by 7 bases; unmatched bases: 4. The CDR3 spells CATSDTGGGQPQHF. The CDR3 DNA sequence: TGTGCCACCAGTGATACAGGGGGGGGGCAGCCCCAGCATTTT.

Many counts were recorded for this clonotype. The rearrangement uses TRBV6-1 and TRBJ1-2; D might be TRBD1 (5 bases). The CDR3 length is 15 residues. V lost 0 bases and J 4 bases, leaving 12 bases between the germline ends. Germline V gene sequence: CDR1 MNHNS, CDR2 SASEGT. CDR3 region: CASSEARTRGYGYTF. CDR3 DNA: TGTGCCAGCAGTGAAGCTAGGACACGGGGCTATGGCTACACCTTC.

At least ten counts were recorded for this clonotype. This CDR3 is CSARGTEPKIYEQYF. CDR3 DNA: TGCAGTGCTAGAGGGACGGAACCAAAGATCTACGAGCAGTACTTC. The V and J genes are TRBV20-1 and TRBJ2-7, with D uncertain. CDR1 and CDR2 from the germline V gene are DFQATT and SNEGSKA (reference sequence). The CDR3 totals 15 residues. Trimming left V 1 base short and J 3 bases short, with 16 bases between.

The rearrangement uses TRBV9 and TRBJ2-1; D is undetermined. The CDR3 contains 17 residues. CDR1 is SGDLS, CDR2 YYNGEE, per germline. V was shortened by 0 bases and J by 0 bases, with 13 bases between the two germline ends. Here the CDR3 DNA reads TGTGCCAGCAGCGTAGTAACCGCCCCGAGCTCCTACAATGAGCAGTTCTTC. Its protein product is CASSVVTAPSSYNEQFF.

This clonotype came up a few times. A read error may produce the germline difference seen at one junction end. V gene TRBV6-2 or TRBV6-3 combines with J gene TRBJ2-7; D is perhaps TRBD1 (5 bases). The germline V gene has CDR1 MNHEY and CDR2 SVGEGT. The CDR3 has 16 residues. Here the CDR3 DNA reads TGTGCCAGCAGTTACTCGTACGCAGGGCAGCCCTACGAGCGGTACTTC. Amino acid sequence: CASSYSYAGQPYERYF.

The genes are TRBV6-1 and TRBJ1-2, with 7 positions matching TRBD1. Germline V gene lookup returns CDR1 MNHNS and CDR2 SASEGT. The trim removed 7 bases at V and 6 bases at J, leaving 14 bases unmatched. This CDR3 contains 15 residues. The CDR3 region has the DNA TGTGCCAGCACCCCAAACGACAGGGTTTTTCATGGCTACACCTTC. This translates into CASTPNDRVFHGYTF.

J is TRBJ1-5 and V is TRBV15, with D unresolved. Per the germline V gene, CDR1 is LNHNV and CDR2 is YYDKDF (reference sequence). V dropped 0 bases and J dropped 7 bases, with 13 bases sitting between them. The CDR3 extends over 15 amino acids. This CDR3 is CATSRDQGRWQPQHF. Here the CDR3 DNA reads TGTGCCACCAGCAGAGATCAAGGGCGCTGGCAGCCCCAGCATTTT.

This clonotype was observed at least ten times. This chain connects TRBV7-2 to TRBJ2-3, with D perhaps TRBD2 (6 bases). Germline V CDR1 and CDR2: SGHTA, FQGNSA. Trimming removed 11 bases at V and 1 base at J, with 19 bases between. The CDR3 runs to 15 residues. The CDR3 sequence: CAVRLSSGRTDTQYF. For the CDR3, the DNA is TGTGCCGTGCGGCTGAGTAGCGGACGCACAGATACGCAGTATTTT. Drawing the rest from reference TRBV7-2 and TRBJ2-3, the complete variable domain is GAGVSQSPSNKVTEKGKDVELRCDPISGHTALYWYRQSLGQGLEFLIYFQGNSAPDKSGLPSDRFSAERTGGSVSTLTIQRTQQEDSAVYLCAVRLSSGRTDTQYFGPGTRLTVL.

This clonotype was counted many times. V is TRBV20-1 and J is TRBJ1-2, with a tentative D call TRBD1 (5 bases). Germline V lookup: CDR1 DFQATT, CDR2 SNEGSKA (reference sequence). CDR3 size: 12 residues. The ends were cut back, 8 bases at V and 0 bases at J, with 10 bases in the middle. Here the CDR3 reads CSTAGPNYGYTF. In nucleotides, the CDR3 is TGCAGTACAGCGGGACCTAACTATGGCTACACCTTC.

This clonotype was observed many times. The chain recombines TRBV7-3 with TRBJ2-3, with D possibly TRBD1 on 5 matching bases. Germline V lookup: CDR1 SGHTA, CDR2 FQGTGA. V was trimmed by 5 bases and J by 0 bases, leaving 9 bases between them. There are 14 residues in the CDR3. DNA for the CDR3: TGTGCCAGCAGCGTAGACAGCAGCACAGATACGCAGTATTTT. This encodes CASSVDSSTDTQYF.

This clonotype has a handful of counts. This chain uses TRBV18 with TRBJ1-1; 7 nucleotides line up with TRBD1. This CDR3 has 13 residues. V lost 8 bases to trimming and J lost 1 base; unmatched junction nucleotides: 4. Germline CDR1 KGHSH, CDR2 LQKENI. The CDR3 protein is CASGGQANTEAFF. CDR3 bases: TGTGCCAGCGGAGGACAGGCGAACACTGAAGCTTTCTTT.

The rearrangement joins TRBV11-2 to TRBJ2-1, with 9 bases matching TRBD2. J lost 10 bases, V lost 4 bases, and 8 bases had no gene match. This CDR3 is 14 amino acids long. The germline CDR1 and CDR2 sequences are SGHAT and FQNNGV. The CDR3 DNA reads as TGTGCCAGCAGCTCGAGTTTGACTAGCGGCGAGCAGTTCTTC. Translated: CASSSSLTSGEQFF.

This sequence joins TRBV4-1 and TRBJ1-4; 7 nucleotides agree with TRBD1. CDR1 is MGHRA and CDR2 is YSYEKL in the germline V gene. This CDR3 contains 14 residues. V lost 6 bases and J lost 4; bases outside the gene matches: 5. The CDR3 bases are TGCGCCAGCAGTCGGGACAGCCTTAATGAAAAACTGTTTTTT. It translates to CASSRDSLNEKLFF.

The V gene is TRBV19, the J gene TRBJ2-3; D call uncertain. Trimming left V 6 bases short and J 11 bases short, with 15 bases between. CDR1 LNHDA and CDR2 SQIVND come from the germline V gene (reference sequence). The CDR3 is made up of 12 amino acids. CDR3 sequence reads: CASSTLRSEQYF. The CDR3 DNA reads TGTGCCAGTAGCACTCTTCGATCTGAGCAGTATTTT.